This TCR beta chain derives from a study of PD-L1 blockade in urothelial cancer. At the level of the study: Anywhere from 0 to 3 prior chemotherapy regimens had been received by patients.

This sample's time point: peripheral blood 6 weeks after treatment start. Samples spanned pretreatment and treatment, with 1 to 8 time points per patient. J was trimmed by 8 bases and V by 2 bases; bases with no gene match: 5. CDR1 is MNHEY, CDR2 SMNVEV, per germline (reference sequence). The length of the CDR3 is 16 residues. Templates that were synthetic TCR analogs were spiked into each PCR. Method: immunoSEQ multiplex PCR; TCRdb's copy keeps in-frame clones and lacks some. The sample includes approximately 20,000 clones, 91% of them seen just once. This sample comprised PBMCs, obtained around atezolizumab (anti-PD-L1) treatment. The sequence came from a woman aged 60 to 75 with urothelial cancer. The genes are TRBV27 and TRBJ2-3; 15 nucleotides match TRBD2. CDR3 protein: CASSLRTSGRARTQYF. CDR3 nucleotides: TGTGCCAGCAGTTTACGGACTAGCGGGAGGGCCCGTACGCAGTATTTT.